These T cell receptor beta chains were read from a single sample in a study of OX40 agonist ivuxolimab in advanced cancers. Libraries were prepared by immunoSEQ multiplex PCR; TCRdb keeps only in-frame clonotypes and omits some of them. There are approximately 52,000 clones in the sample; 85% to 95% occur only once, and 9% to 15% lies in the top ten. The material sequenced was CD4+ or CD8+ T cells sorted from blood, taken in a trial of the OX40 agonist ivuxolimab. The source of these receptors is an adult with an advanced solid tumor such as melanoma, head and neck, liver or kidney cancer. The CDR3 runs from the conserved cysteine through the conserved F or W. The D gene is left open where the match is weak.

v_call: TRBV4-1; d_call: -; j_call: TRBJ2-7; cdr3_aa: CASSRRDTYYEQYF
v_call: TRBV28; d_call: TRBD2; j_call: TRBJ2-5; cdr3_aa: CASSPTGLAGGETQYF
v_call: TRBV6-5; d_call: -; j_call: TRBJ1-1; cdr3_aa: CASSGRGVSSEAFF
v_call: TRBV28; d_call: TRBD1; j_call: TRBJ2-7; cdr3_aa: CASSPINRGPYF
v_call: TRBV30; d_call: -; j_call: TRBJ1-2; cdr3_aa: CASIVGIDYGYTF
v_call: TRBV4-1; d_call: -; j_call: TRBJ2-1; cdr3_aa: CASRRAGQYNEQFF
v_call: TRBV30; d_call: -; j_call: TRBJ1-2; cdr3_aa: CAWSVLSRGNYGYTF
v_call: TRBV11-2; d_call: -; j_call: TRBJ2-5; cdr3_aa: CASSLGTARGKETQYF
v_call: TRBV7-8; d_call: -; j_call: TRBJ1-1; cdr3_aa: CASSIGWNTEAFF
v_call: TRBV5-4; d_call: TRBD1; j_call: TRBJ2-7; cdr3_aa: CASSFGQGDYEQYF
v_call: TRBV2; d_call: TRBD1; j_call: TRBJ1-2; cdr3_aa: CASRAPGQGAVGYGYTF
v_call: TRBV4-1; d_call: -; j_call: TRBJ2-3; cdr3_aa: CASSQYVDTQYF
v_call: TRBV9; d_call: TRBD1; j_call: TRBJ2-5; cdr3_aa: CASSSTGGQETQYF